This T cell receptor beta chain was identified in a study of T cells in Graves' hyperthyroidism and ophthalmopathy. Whole-study findings and limits: The model identified upcoming ophthalmopathy a median approximately six months ahead of onset.

Diagnoses used clinical symptoms, serum thyroxine and TRAb, thyroid ultrasound and orbital computed tomography. RNA transcripts gave rise to amplified TCR beta CDR3 regions. A set of HTBI primers served as the primers for a first-round RT-PCR of the TCR CDR3. TCRdb ran MiXCR on the multiplex PCR reads and lists one entry per CDR3 protein. Of about 590,000 distinct CDR3 sequences in the sample, 12% to 15% were seen once. This clonotype has a count of ten or more. Its antigen is not known. Germline values: CDR1 SGHAT, CDR2 FQNNGV. The germline V and J ends were trimmed by 5 bases and 8 bases, with 16 bases remaining between them. This CDR3 comprises 15 residues.

This TCR came from a woman between 18 and 30 years old with Graves' ophthalmopathy. The sample taken for sequencing was blood. This chain connects TRBV11-2 to TRBJ1-6; tentatively, D is TRBD1 (5 bases). The CDR3 here is CASSVRQRVDSPLHF. The CDR3, as DNA: TGTGCCAGCAGCGTCAGACAGCGCGTGGATTCACCCCTCCACTTT.